The next 4 T cell receptor beta chains were all read from a single sample in a study of blood T cell repertoires in COVID-19. Data came from immunoSEQ multiplex PCR; TCRdb stores just in-frame clones and leaves some out. The profile covers 250,000 to 350,000 clones, with roughly 85% appearing a single time and 2.5% to 3.5% taken by the ten largest. The specimen was peripheral blood. The receptors were sampled from a woman in her twenties or thirties with active or convalescent COVID-19.

The J gene is TRBJ1-2, the V gene TRBV7-2, with D possibly matching TRBD1 (6 bases). Trimming left V 1 base short and J 6 bases short, with 27 bases between. In germline, CDR1 is SGHTA, CDR2 FQGNSA. The CDR3 contains 19 residues. CDR3 sequence reads: CASSLGSRQGPRGGHGYTF. DNA of the CDR3: TGTGCCAGCAGCTTAGGAAGTAGGCAGGGGCCGAGAGGGGGACATGGCTACACCTTC.

The chain is built from TRBV11-2 and TRBJ2-7, with 7 bases fitting TRBD2. Germline trimming cut 1 base from V and 4 bases from J; bases unmatched to any gene: 7. The CDR3 consists of 15 residues. CDR1 SGHAT and CDR2 FQNNGV come from the germline V gene. Here the CDR3 DNA reads TGTGCCAGCAGCTTAGTTGCGGGGGTTTTTTACGAGCAGTACTTC. As protein: CASSLVAGVFYEQYF.

This chain links TRBV5-1 with TRBJ2-3, with D maybe TRBD1 (6 bases). Germline loops: CDR1 SGHRS, CDR2 YFSETQ. V lost 4 bases, J lost 5 bases, and 14 bases lay in between. The CDR3 covers 14 residues. CDR3 sequence (DNA): TGCGCCAGCAGCCGAAGACCAGGGGTAGATACGCAGTATTTT. Translated: CASSRRPGVDTQYF.

The genes are TRBV7-2 and TRBJ2-3; D not certain. CDR1 and CDR2 (germline): SGHTA, FQGNSA. Trimming left V 5 bases short and J 4 bases short, with 19 bases between. The CDR3 covers 16 residues. The CDR3 protein is CASSLNPSFSADTQYF. The CDR3 nucleotides read TGTGCCAGCAGCCTAAACCCGTCCTTTTCCGCAGATACGCAGTATTTT. Combining the CDR3 with reference TRBV7-2 and TRBJ2-3 gives the whole variable domain GAGVSQSPSNKVTEKGKDVELRCDPISGHTALYWYRQSLGQGLEFLIYFQGNSAPDKSGLPSDRFSAERTGGSVSTLTIQRTQQEDSAVYLCASSLNPSFSADTQYFGPGTRLTVL.